This entry lists 32 T cell receptor beta chains sequenced from one sample in a study of radiotherapy plus CTLA-4 blockade in lung cancer. Using immunoSEQ multiplex PCR, the repertoire was profiled, and TCRdb retains in-frame clones only, with some absent. The table includes roughly 70,000 clones, roughly 87% detected once. Sequenced material: peripheral blood, taken from a patient treated with radiotherapy plus ipilimumab. These receptors all come from a human donor with non-small cell lung cancer that progressed on radiotherapy plus ipilimumab.

The CDR3 region is CASSLFFTSGQADTQYF. The CDR3 DNA sequence: TGTGCCAGCAGTTTATTCTTCACTAGCGGACAAGCAGATACGCAGTATTTT. The rearrangement joins TRBV27 to TRBJ2-3, with 8 bases identical to TRBD2. V shed 1 base and J 4 bases; nucleotides not matched to a gene: 10. The germline V gene encodes CDR1 MNHEY and CDR2 SMNVEV (reference sequence). This CDR3 contains 17 residues.

Worth noting for this clone: At one end the junction does not follow the germline gene, possibly because of a read error. CDR3 residues: CASSPGQAGLAGSSYNEQFF. In DNA, the CDR3 is TGTGCTAGCAGCCCCGGACAGGCGGGACTAGCGGGGAGCTCCTACAATGAGCAGTTCTTC. This sequence joins TRBV7-7 and TRBJ2-1; 13 nucleotides match TRBD2. In germline, CDR1 is SSHAT, CDR2 FNYEAQ (reference sequence). The CDR3 totals 20 residues.

CDR3 nucleotide sequence: TGTGCCAGCAGCTTGTGGGGTTTAAATGAGCAGTTCTTC. Translating it yields CASSLWGLNEQFF. This chain links TRBV5-8 with TRBJ2-1; D is unclear. The V and J ends lost 1 base and 7 bases respectively, with 9 bases between them. This CDR3 comprises 13 residues. Germline V lookup: CDR1 SGHTS, CDR2 YDEGEE.

This chain links TRBV10-3 with TRBJ2-2; a weak D match, TRBD2 (6 bases). Trimming took off 3 bases at V and 5 bases at J, with 13 bases between the two ends. Looked up from germline, CDR1 is ENHRY and CDR2 is SYGVKD. CDR3 length equals 15 residues. The CDR3 region is CAISDRSGGTGELFF. CDR3 sequence (DNA): TGTGCCATCAGTGATCGCTCAGGAGGGACCGGGGAGCTGTTTTTT.

The chain combines TRBV28 with TRBJ2-7; D unresolved. Per germline, CDR1 MDHEN and CDR2 SYDVKM. Trimming removed 3 bases from V and 6 bases from J, with 9 bases in between. CDR3 length: 12 amino acids. DNA of the CDR3: TGTGCCAGCAGTTTCTGGGGTTCCGAGCAGTACTTC. It encodes CASSFWGSEQYF.

This rearrangement joins TRBV14 to TRBJ2-5; D assignment may be TRBD1 or TRBD2 (5 bases each). Germline V gene sequence: CDR1 SGHDN, CDR2 FVKESK. V was trimmed by 1 base and J by 0 bases, leaving 18 bases between them. The CDR3 covers 18 residues. CDR3 coding DNA: TGTGCCAGCAGCCAAGGACAGCCCGAGGAGGAGTACCAAGAGACCCAGTACTTC. Protein product: CASSQGQPEEEYQETQYF.

The chain joins TRBV25-1 to TRBJ2-2; no definite D call. The length of the CDR3 is 14 residues. The ends were cut back, 1 base at V and 6 bases at J, with 9 bases in the middle. Germline CDR1 reads MGHDK; CDR2 reads SYGVNS. The CDR3 coding sequence is TGTGCCAGCAGTGAATGGATGGAATCCGGGGAGCTGTTTTTT. Residues: CASSEWMESGELFF.

This chain uses TRBV18 with TRBJ1-4, with TRBD1 matching 9 bases. This CDR3 spans 15 amino acids. Trimming at V came to 2 bases and at J to 10 bases, leaving 8 bases not matched to a gene. Per the germline V gene, CDR1 is KGHSH and CDR2 is LQKENI. The CDR3 DNA reads as TGTGCCAGCTCACCATCCGACAGGGGGATGGTAAAACTGTTTTTT. This codes for CASSPSDRGMVKLFF.

The rearrangement links TRBV4-3 to TRBJ2-7; D may be TRBD1 (5 bases). Germline CDR1 reads LGHNA; CDR2 reads YSLEER. V was clipped by 3 bases and J by 2 bases, with 8 bases between them. The CDR3 is made up of 13 amino acids. In nucleotides, the CDR3 is TGCGCCAGCAGCCAGACAGAGACCTACGAGCAGTACTTC. Protein: CASSQTETYEQYF.

This chain uses TRBV29-1 with TRBJ1-1; D gene ambiguous. Germline loops: CDR1 SQVTM, CDR2 ANQGSEA. CDR3 length equals 13 residues. V lost 4 bases to trimming and J lost 1 base, with 10 bases between them. The CDR3, as DNA: TGCAGCGTTGTGGACTGGCCGAACACTGAAGCTTTCTTT. Its protein product is CSVVDWPNTEAFF.

The V and J genes are TRBV5-5 and TRBJ2-3; D unclear. V lost 0 bases and J 6 bases, leaving 14 bases between the germline ends. Germline V CDR1 and CDR2: SGHKS, YYEKEE (reference sequence). The CDR3 spans 15 residues. CDR3 in amino acids: CASSLESGPTDTQYF. The CDR3, as DNA: TGTGCCAGCAGCTTGGAATCAGGACCCACGGATACGCAGTATTTT.

CDR3 residues: CASSVGGTDTQYF. Here the CDR3 DNA reads TGTGCCAGCAGCGTAGGAGGCACAGATACGCAGTATTTT. The V and J genes are TRBV9 and TRBJ2-3; the D is unclear. V was pared by 0 bases and J by 1 base, with 3 bases between. The CDR3 totals 13 residues. Germline V lookup: CDR1 SGDLS, CDR2 YYNGEE.

V usage is TRBV6-5 and J usage is TRBJ1-1, with D hard to call. CDR3 length: 12 residues. The V and J ends lost 10 bases and 2 bases respectively, with 11 bases between them. The germline CDR1 and CDR2 sequences are MNHEY and SVGAGI. The CDR3 sequence: CATLDANTEAFF. CDR3 nucleotides: TGTGCCACTTTGGATGCCAACACTGAAGCTTTCTTT.

This clone appeared a single time. This chain uses TRBV28 with TRBJ2-5, with no clear D. The germline V and J ends were trimmed by 2 bases and 1 base, with 8 bases remaining between them. The CDR3 loop spans 14 amino acids. The germline gives CDR1 MDHEN, CDR2 SYDVKM. CDR3 coding DNA: TGTGCCAGCAGTTTACGGAACGGCCAAGAGACCCAGTACTTC. This codes for CASSLRNGQETQYF.

The chain recombines TRBV18 with TRBJ2-1; the D call may be TRBD1 or TRBD2 (6 bases each). CDR3 size: 16 residues. Germline V gives CDR1 KGHSH, CDR2 LQKENI. V dropped 1 base and J dropped 9 bases, with 19 bases sitting between them. The CDR3 DNA is TGTGCCAGCTCACCACGGGCGGGTCGGGGGCAGTTTGAGCAGTTCTTC. Protein sequence: CASSPRAGRGQFEQFF.

The chain is built from TRBV30 and TRBJ2-7; 8 nucleotides match TRBD2. The trim removed 2 bases at V and 2 bases at J, leaving 8 bases unmatched. CDR1 and CDR2 from the germline V gene are GTSNPN and SVGIG (reference sequence). The CDR3 has 15 amino acids. The DNA for the CDR3 is TGTGCCTGGAGTAGTAAAGCGGGAGTTACCTACGAGCAGTACTTC. It yields the protein CAWSSKAGVTYEQYF. The full variable domain, rest sourced from reference TRBV30 and TRBJ2-7, is SQTIHQWPATLVQPVGSPLSLECTVEGTSNPNLYWYRQAAGRGLQLLFYSVGIGQISSEVPQNLSASRPQDRQFILSSKKLLLSDSGFYLCAWSSKAGVTYEQYFGPGTRLTVT.

The V and J genes are TRBV19 and TRBJ2-5; 8 bases agree with TRBD1. This CDR3 is 12 amino acids long. The ends lost 10 bases at V and 4 bases at J; junction bases unmatched: 5. Per germline, CDR1 LNHDA and CDR2 SQIVND (reference sequence). The CDR3 reads CATRQGIETQYF. The CDR3 DNA reads TGTGCCACCCGACAGGGGATAGAGACCCAGTACTTC.

The chain links TRBV18 to TRBJ1-3; D is possibly TRBD1 (6 bases). CDR1 and CDR2 from the germline V gene are KGHSH and LQKENI. Deletions cut 4 bases from V and 4 bases from J, with 11 bases between. This CDR3 contains 14 residues. The CDR3, as DNA: TGTGCCAGCTCACTCAAACAGGGAGGAAACACCATATATTTT. Translation gives CASSLKQGGNTIYF.

The gene calls are TRBV5-1 and TRBJ2-3; maybe TRBD2 (5 bases). Germline V gene data show CDR1 as SGHRS and CDR2 as YFSETQ. V lost 1 base and J lost 6, with 9 bases in between. The CDR3 loop spans 13 amino acids. Here the CDR3 reads CASSLSTGDTQYF. Written as DNA, the CDR3 is TGCGCCAGCAGCTTGTCTACGGGGGATACGCAGTATTTT.

V usage is TRBV5-5 and J usage is TRBJ2-2; D is undetermined. V gave up 0 bases and J gave up 2 bases, with 8 bases separating them. This CDR3 region has 15 residues. Germline assignment: CDR1 SGHKS and CDR2 YYEKEE (reference sequence). CDR3 DNA: TGTGCCAGCAGCTTGGTCGTGGGAAACACCGGGGAGCTGTTTTTT. This encodes CASSLVVGNTGELFF.

This sequence joins TRBV28 and TRBJ2-3; 10 bases are shared with TRBD2. Germline CDR1 reads MDHEN; CDR2 reads SYDVKM. Germline trimming cut 2 bases from V and 0 bases from J; bases unmatched to any gene: 8. CDR3 length: 18 residues. The CDR3: CASSLAGPTSGSTDTQYF. CDR3 nucleotide sequence: TGTGCCAGCAGTTTAGCGGGACCGACTAGCGGGAGCACAGATACGCAGTATTTT.

V and J are TRBV27 and TRBJ2-1, with 15 bases identical to TRBD2. Germline values: CDR1 MNHEY, CDR2 SMNVEV (reference sequence). CDR3 size: 15 residues. Trimming removed 5 bases from V and 9 bases from J; junction bases left unmatched: 5. The CDR3 DNA follows: TGTGCCAGCAGTCCGGGACTAGCGGGGGGTCTTGAGCAGTTCTTC. It translates to CASSPGLAGGLEQFF.

The rearrangement uses TRBV11-2 and TRBJ1-1; no clear D gene. The CDR3 loop spans 14 amino acids. Germline loops: CDR1 SGHAT, CDR2 FQNNGV. Trimming stripped 0 bases from V and 9 bases from J, with 14 bases between. In DNA form, the CDR3 reads TGTGCCAGCAGCTTAGATCGATTCGGGGAGCAAGCTTTCTTT. It codes for CASSLDRFGEQAFF.

The chain is built from TRBV6-4 and TRBJ2-5, with a tentative D call TRBD2 (6 bases). V was pared by 4 bases and J by 3 bases, with 24 bases between. The germline V gene encodes CDR1 MRHNA and CDR2 SNTAGT. The CDR3 runs 18 residues. CDR3 sequence: CASSAPTVLSWTKETQYF. DNA for the CDR3: TGTGCCAGCAGTGCTCCGACGGTACTTTCTTGGACTAAAGAGACCCAGTACTTC.

This clone appeared a few times. The chain is built from TRBV7-2 and TRBJ2-4; TRBD1 or TRBD2 may be the D gene (5 bases each). The CDR3 consists of 16 residues. V lost 7 bases and J 1 base, leaving 17 bases between the germline ends. Germline V gives CDR1 SGHTA, CDR2 FQGNSA. The CDR3 here is CASKAGDSAAKNIQYF. Written as DNA, the CDR3 is TGTGCCAGCAAGGCGGGCGACAGCGCGGCCAAAAACATTCAGTACTTC.

The CDR3 loop reads CASTLLQLAGGPSNEQFF. CDR3 nucleotide sequence: TGTGCCAGCACCCTACTACAACTAGCGGGAGGCCCCAGCAATGAGCAGTTCTTC. V usage is TRBV2 and J usage is TRBJ2-1; 12 bases map to TRBD2. The CDR3 is made up of 18 amino acids. Looked up from germline, CDR1 is SNHLY and CDR2 is FYNNEI. The V segment lost 7 bases and the J segment 6 bases; nucleotides outside the gene matches: 16.

In this sample, this clone turned up many times. The V call is TRBV7-9, the J call TRBJ2-1; 8 nucleotides agree with TRBD2. Germline trimming cut 5 bases from V and 8 bases from J; bases unmatched to any gene: 14. The length of the CDR3 is 16 residues. Per germline, CDR1 SEHNR and CDR2 FQNEAQ (reference sequence). DNA for the CDR3: TGTGCCAGCAGCGCGAGACCTGCCGGGACTAGAGATGAGCAGTTCTTC. It encodes CASSARPAGTRDEQFF.

V and J are TRBV5-1 and TRBJ2-6; D not certain. With 5 bases removed from V and 4 bases from J, the gap between germline ends came to 13 bases. Germline CDR1 is SGHRS and CDR2 is YFSETQ. This CDR3 contains 15 residues. The CDR3 region is CASRAASGGANVLTF. The CDR3 coding sequence is TGCGCCAGCAGGGCCGCGTCCGGAGGGGCCAACGTCCTGACTTTC.

This chain joins TRBV6-1 and TRBJ2-7, with TRBD2 identical over 7 bases. The CDR3 runs to 14 residues. Trimming cost V 7 bases and J 3 bases; bases outside gene matches: 9. Germline V CDR1 and CDR2: MNHNS, SASEGT. CDR3 DNA: TGTGCCAGCACCCGAGCGGGAACGGTCTACGAGCAGTACTTC. Translating gives CASTRAGTVYEQYF.

The chain carries TRBV5-1 and TRBJ1-1, with D perhaps TRBD1 (5 bases). This CDR3 comprises 14 residues. Germline CDR1 is SGHRS and CDR2 is YFSETQ. V lost 0 bases to trimming and J lost 1 base, with 7 bases between them. The CDR3 spells CASSLVQANTEAFF. For the CDR3, the DNA is TGCGCCAGCAGCTTGGTACAGGCGAACACTGAAGCTTTCTTT.

The V gene is TRBV19, the J gene TRBJ1-2, with D unresolved. CDR3 length: 16 residues. The V end was cut by 6 bases, the J end by 6 bases, with 23 bases between. CDR1 is LNHDA, CDR2 SQIVND, per germline (reference sequence). CDR3 coding DNA: TGTGCCAGTAGCATCTTGGACTCCCGTTTCAATAATGGCTACACCTTC. Protein product: CASSILDSRFNNGYTF.

The rearrangement uses TRBV28 and TRBJ2-7; 15 bases line up with TRBD2. CDR3 length: 18 residues. CDR1 MDHEN and CDR2 SYDVKM come from the germline V gene. The V segment lost 2 bases and the J segment 4 bases; nucleotides outside the gene matches: 9. CDR3 bases: TGTGCCAGCAGTTTAGCCCAGGGACTAGCGGGAGGAAAGTACGAGCAGTACTTC. As protein: CASSLAQGLAGGKYEQYF.